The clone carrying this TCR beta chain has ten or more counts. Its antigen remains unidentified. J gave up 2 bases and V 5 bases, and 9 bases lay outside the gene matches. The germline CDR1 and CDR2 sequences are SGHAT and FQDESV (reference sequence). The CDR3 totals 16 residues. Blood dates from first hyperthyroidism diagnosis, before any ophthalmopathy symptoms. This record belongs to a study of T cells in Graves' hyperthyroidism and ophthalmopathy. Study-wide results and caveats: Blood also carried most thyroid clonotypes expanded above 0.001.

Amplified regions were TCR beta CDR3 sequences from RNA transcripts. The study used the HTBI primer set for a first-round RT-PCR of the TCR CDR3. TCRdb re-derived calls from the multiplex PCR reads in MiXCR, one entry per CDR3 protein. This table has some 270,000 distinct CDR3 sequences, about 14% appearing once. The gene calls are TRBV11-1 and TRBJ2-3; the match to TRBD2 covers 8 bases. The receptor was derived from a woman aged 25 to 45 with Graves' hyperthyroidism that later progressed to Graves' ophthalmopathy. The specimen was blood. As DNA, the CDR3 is TGTGCCAGCAGCCCCGGCGGGGGGCCCGCCACAGATACGCAGTATTTT. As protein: CASSPGGGPATDTQYF.